This paragraph covers one T cell receptor beta chain sequence. The sample is drawn from a study of shared clonotypes between healthy human individuals. The repertoire was sequenced with immunoSEQ multiplex PCR; TCRdb's copy has only in-frame clones and lacks some. The profile shows roughly 2.1 million clones, 90% to 95% of them singletons. Terminally differentiated effector memory CD45RA+ cells were left out of the naive CD8 fraction, which was CD45RO-negative and positively selected for CCR7. All participating donors were Caucasian adults from Nashville, Tennessee. V shed 5 bases and J 5 bases; nucleotides not matched to a gene: 1. CDR1 and CDR2 (germline): SGHVS, FQNEAQ. This CDR3 has 12 amino acids.

Sample: naive CD8+ T cells from PBMCs. The chain has TRBV7-8 and TRBJ2-7; 9 bases are a match to TRBD2. The source is a young man in good health. Some clones in this sample may be carry-over from other donors' samples. The CDR3 reads CASSPSGDEQYF. In nucleotides, the CDR3 is TGTGCCAGCAGCCCTAGCGGGGACGAGCAGTACTTC.